Listed below are T cell receptor beta chains from one sample, sequenced in a study of CD8+ T cells in alopecia areata. Produced via immunoSEQ multiplex PCR; TCRdb's table is partial and in-frame only. The sample holds 98,000 or so clones, approximately 50% seen once. The specimen sequenced was NKG2D-low CD8+ T cells sorted from blood. These receptor sequences come from a human donor with alopecia areata. Each CDR3 is given with its conserved first and last residue. Fields, in order: J gene, V gene, D gene, clone size, CDR3 DNA, CDR3 protein. The D gene is left open where the match is weak. Clone size appears in some rows only: once, few, many, or a class for an expanded clone.

J: TRBJ2-5; V: TRBV15; D: TRBD1; size: NA; DNA: TGTGCCACCAGCAGAGATACAGGGGGCGCGGAGACCCAGTACTTC; CDR3: CATSRDTGGAETQYF
J: TRBJ2-7; V: TRBV5-6; D: TRBD1; size: NA; DNA: TGTGCCAGCAGCCCCCTTATGGGACAGGGGGGCTACGAGCAGTACTTC; CDR3: CASSPLMGQGGYEQYF
J: TRBJ2-7; V: TRBV27; D: NA; size: NA; DNA: TGTGCCAGCGGTTTGGACGAGCAGTACTTC; CDR3: CASGLDEQYF
J: TRBJ2-2; V: TRBV10-3; D: NA; size: NA; DNA: TGTGCCATCAGCACAGGCTTTGCCGGGGAGCTGTTTTTT; CDR3: CAISTGFAGELFF
J: TRBJ2-7; V: TRBV4-1; D: NA; size: NA; DNA: TGCGCCAGCAGCCAAGAAGGCGGCTACGAGCAGTACTTC; CDR3: CASSQEGGYEQYF
J: TRBJ2-2; V: TRBV27; D: TRBD2; size: NA; DNA: TGTGCCAGCAGGCGACTAGCGGACCCCGGTGGGCTGTTTTTT; CDR3: CASRRLADPGGLFF
J: TRBJ2-7; V: TRBV6-5; D: NA; size: NA; DNA: TGTGCCAGCAGTGACCTCTACGGTAACTACGAGCAGTACTTC; CDR3: CASSDLYGNYEQYF
J: TRBJ2-7; V: TRBV27; D: NA; size: NA; DNA: TGTGCCAGCAGTTCGGACGGATACTACGAGCAGTACTTC; CDR3: CASSSDGYYEQYF
J: TRBJ2-1; V: TRBV28; D: NA; size: NA; DNA: TGTGCCAGCAGTTCCCCAGGTGATGAGCAGTTCTTC; CDR3: CASSSPGDEQFF
J: TRBJ2-3; V: TRBV10-2; D: NA; size: NA; DNA: TGCGCCAGCAGTGTTGGGGGGTTTGGCACAGATACGCAGTATTTT; CDR3: CASSVGGFGTDTQYF
J: TRBJ1-3; V: TRBV23-1; D: NA; size: few; DNA: TGCGCCAGCACCACATGGAGTCTTTTTAACCCCAGTTCTGGAAACACCATATATTTT; CDR3: CASTTWSLFNPSSGNTIYF
J: TRBJ2-7; V: TRBV4-1; D: TRBD1; size: once; DNA: TGCGCCAGCAGCCAAGTGGACAGGGGCCACGAGCAGTACTTC; CDR3: CASSQVDRGHEQYF
J: TRBJ2-7; V: TRBV29-1; D: TRBD1; size: few; DNA: TGCAGCGTTGAGTTTGCGGGACAGGGTGAATCGGAGCAGTACTTC; CDR3: CSVEFAGQGESEQYF
J: TRBJ1-1; V: TRBV5-1; D: NA; size: NA; DNA: TGCGCCAGCAGCTTGGAATACGGGATGAACACTGAAGCTTTCTTT; CDR3: CASSLEYGMNTEAFF
J: TRBJ2-7; V: TRBV5-5; D: NA; size: NA; DNA: TGTGCCAGCAGCGAAACCGGGGCGGCCTACGAGCAGTACTTC; CDR3: CASSETGAAYEQYF
J: TRBJ2-1; V: TRBV21-1; D: NA; size: few; DNA: TGTGCCAGCAGCATTCGCCGCGGGAGTTTTTGCAATGAGCAGTTCTTC; CDR3: CASSIRRGSFCNEQFF
J: TRBJ2-1; V: TRBV29-1; D: TRBD2; size: NA; DNA: TGCAGCGTTGATGGGACTAGCGGGAGCTCCTACAATGAGCAGTTCTTC; CDR3: CSVDGTSGSSYNEQFF
J: TRBJ2-5; V: TRBV5-1; D: TRBD2; size: few; DNA: TGCGCCAGCAGCTCCGGAGCGGGAGGGCCGGGTGAGACCCAGTACTTC; CDR3: CASSSGAGGPGETQYF
J: TRBJ2-7; V: TRBV29-1; D: TRBD2; size: NA; DNA: TGCAGCGTAGGGACTAGCGACTCCTACGAGCAGTACTTC; CDR3: CSVGTSDSYEQYF
J: TRBJ2-7; V: TRBV2; D: NA; size: NA; DNA: TGTGCCAGCAAGGGGGGCGGACCCTACGAGCAGTACTTC; CDR3: CASKGGGPYEQYF
J: TRBJ1-1; V: TRBV29-1; D: TRBD1; size: NA; DNA: TGCAGCTGGGGACAGGGGAACACTGAAGCTTTCTTT; CDR3: CSWGQGNTEAFF
J: TRBJ2-7; V: TRBV28; D: NA; size: NA; DNA: TGTGCCACAGGGACTCCCGGCACCTACGAGCAGTACTTC; CDR3: CATGTPGTYEQYF
J: TRBJ1-5; V: TRBV5-1; D: TRBD1; size: few; DNA: TGCGCCAGCAGCTTGGTTCCGGACAGGGGCTTGGAATTGGGTCAGCCCCAGCATTTT; CDR3: CASSLVPDRGLELGQPQHF
J: TRBJ2-3; V: TRBV11-2; D: NA; size: NA; DNA: TGTGCCAGCAGCTCCTGGGACCGAGGGACAGATACGCAGTATTTT; CDR3: CASSSWDRGTDTQYF
J: TRBJ2-1; V: TRBV5-6; D: TRBD2; size: NA; DNA: TGTGCCAGCAGACCCGGGACTAGCGGCGTCCCGTTCTTC; CDR3: CASRPGTSGVPFF
J: TRBJ2-7; V: TRBV2; D: NA; size: NA; DNA: TGTGCCAGCAGTCCTAGCTCCTACGAGCAGTACTTC; CDR3: CASSPSSYEQYF
J: TRBJ2-1; V: TRBV6-5; D: NA; size: NA; DNA: TGTGCCAGCAGTTTAATCAGCTCCTACAATGAGCAGTTCTTC; CDR3: CASSLISSYNEQFF
J: TRBJ1-1; V: TRBV5-1; D: TRBD1; size: NA; DNA: TGCGCCAGCAGCTTATACAGGGGGCGGGAGGCTTTCTTT; CDR3: CASSLYRGREAFF
J: TRBJ2-4; V: TRBV7-9; D: TRBD2; size: NA; DNA: TGTGCCAGCAGCTACACTAGCGGGAGGTTTGGAAACATTCAGTACTTC; CDR3: CASSYTSGRFGNIQYF
J: TRBJ2-3; V: TRBV23-1; D: NA; size: NA; DNA: TGCGCCAGCAGTCATCGCGTCAGGAGCCACGCAGATACGCAGTATTTT; CDR3: CASSHRVRSHADTQYF
J: TRBJ2-7; V: TRBV15; D: NA; size: NA; DNA: TGTGCCACCAGCAGAGAGTTCTTTTCCTACGAGCAGTACTTC; CDR3: CATSREFFSYEQYF
J: TRBJ2-1; V: TRBV9; D: NA; size: NA; DNA: TGTGCCAGCAGCGGCAGGGTCCGTGAGCAGTTCTTC; CDR3: CASSGRVREQFF
J: TRBJ1-5; V: TRBV7-2; D: NA; size: NA; DNA: TGTGCCAGCAGCTTACGCTCCGCCGATCAGCCCCAGCATTTT; CDR3: CASSLRSADQPQHF
J: TRBJ2-1; V: TRBV11-3; D: TRBD2; size: NA; DNA: TGTGCCAGCAGCGGGAGCGGGAGGGCCTACAATGAGCAGTTCTTC; CDR3: CASSGSGRAYNEQFF
J: TRBJ2-1; V: TRBV27; D: TRBD1; size: NA; DNA: TGTGCCAGCAGTACCAGACAGGGATCCTCGGTCAATGAGCAGTTCTTC; CDR3: CASSTRQGSSVNEQFF
J: TRBJ1-1; V: TRBV20-1; D: TRBD1; size: few; DNA: TGCAGTGCCCCACAGGGGGGAGCTTTCTTT; CDR3: CSAPQGGAFF
J: TRBJ1-2; V: TRBV9; D: TRBD1; size: few; DNA: TGTGCCAGCAGCACCCGGGACAGGGGGATCTATGGCTACACCTTC; CDR3: CASSTRDRGIYGYTF
J: TRBJ2-7; V: TRBV2; D: NA; size: few; DNA: TGTGCCAGCAGTGCTGCGGGCTCCTACGAGCAGTACTTC; CDR3: CASSAAGSYEQYF
J: TRBJ2-1; V: TRBV6-5; D: TRBD2; size: NA; DNA: TGTGCCAGCAAGGGTAGCGGGGGGTCCTACAATGAGCAGTTCTTC; CDR3: CASKGSGGSYNEQFF
J: TRBJ2-7; V: TRBV27; D: TRBD2; size: NA; DNA: TGTGCCAGCCGAGAGCGGGAGGGCCGCTCCTACGAGCAGTACTTC; CDR3: CASREREGRSYEQYF
J: TRBJ2-1; V: TRBV11-3; D: NA; size: NA; DNA: TGTGCCAGTTCCACCTACCTATACAATGAGCAGTTCTTC; CDR3: CASSTYLYNEQFF
J: TRBJ2-5; V: TRBV6-5; D: NA; size: NA; DNA: TGTGCCAGCAGTTACGGACAAACAGGGCCCCAAGAGACCCAGTACTTC; CDR3: CASSYGQTGPQETQYF
J: TRBJ1-1; V: TRBV27; D: NA; size: NA; DNA: TGTGCCACCGGTAGTGGGGCTAACACTGAAGCTTTCTTT; CDR3: CATGSGANTEAFF
J: TRBJ2-1; V: TRBV7-6; D: TRBD2; size: NA; DNA: TGTGCCAGCAGCTTCCGGGAGGGCGGAGCATACAATGAGCAGTTCTTC; CDR3: CASSFREGGAYNEQFF
J: TRBJ2-5; V: TRBV7-9; D: TRBD1; size: few; DNA: TGTGCCAGCAGCCCCGCAGGGGGAGAGACCCAGTACTTC; CDR3: CASSPAGGETQYF
J: TRBJ2-1; V: TRBV7-2; D: NA; size: once; DNA: TGTGCCAGCAGCTCGGACTCCTACGTCTACAATGAGCAGTTCTTC; CDR3: CASSSDSYVYNEQFF
J: TRBJ1-1; V: TRBV28; D: NA; size: few; DNA: TGTGCCAGCAGTTTTAGTACTGAAGCTTTCTTT; CDR3: CASSFSTEAFF
J: TRBJ1-5; V: TRBV4-1; D: NA; size: NA; DNA: TGCGCCAGCAGCCAAGCAGAAGCTAACAATCAGCCCCAGCATTTT; CDR3: CASSQAEANNQPQHF
J: TRBJ2-5; V: TRBV27; D: NA; size: NA; DNA: TGTGCCAGCAGGGTAGGAGAGACCCAGTACTTC; CDR3: CASRVGETQYF
J: TRBJ1-2; V: TRBV7-9; D: NA; size: NA; DNA: TGTGCCAGCAGCTTATGGTCCCTTACCCCCATCTATGGCTACACCTTC; CDR3: CASSLWSLTPIYGYTF
J: TRBJ2-3; V: TRBV15; D: NA; size: few; DNA: TGTGCCACCAGCAGGCGCGTCGGCGGAGACCCCACACACACAGATACGCAGTATTTT; CDR3: CATSRRVGGDPTHTDTQYF
J: TRBJ1-3; V: TRBV29-1; D: TRBD1; size: NA; DNA: TGCAGCGCAAAGACAGGGAGGTCGAACACCATATATTTT; CDR3: CSAKTGRSNTIYF
J: TRBJ2-1; V: TRBV15; D: NA; size: once; DNA: TGTGCCACCAGCAGAGACCTCGACAGGAGCTCCTACAATGAGCAGTTCTTC; CDR3: CATSRDLDRSSYNEQFF
J: TRBJ2-1; V: TRBV4-1; D: NA; size: NA; DNA: TGCGCCAGCAGCCAACGCGGTAGCTCCTACAATGAGCAGTTCTTC; CDR3: CASSQRGSSYNEQFF
J: TRBJ1-1; V: TRBV5-1; D: NA; size: NA; DNA: TGCGCCAGCAGCTTGGCCAAGGGCATGAACACTGAAGCTTTCTTT; CDR3: CASSLAKGMNTEAFF
J: TRBJ2-3; V: TRBV5-1; D: TRBD1; size: NA; DNA: TGCGCCAGTCGAACAGGGGACCCAGATACGCAGTATTTT; CDR3: CASRTGDPDTQYF
J: TRBJ1-2; V: TRBV27; D: NA; size: once; DNA: TGTGCCAGCAGCTTAGCCCGCGGGGCGGATGGCTACACCTTC; CDR3: CASSLARGADGYTF